One and the same sample provided the 13 T cell receptor beta chains below, sequenced in a study of CD8 T cells in Susac syndrome. The RNA, about 0.45 to 1 ug, was put through reverse transcription using random hexamers. TCRdb ran MiXCR on the immunoSEQ multiplex PCR reads and lists one entry per CDR3 protein. The table shows approximately 140,000 distinct CDR3 sequences, with about 95% occurring only once. Sequencing input: CD4+ T cells from PBMCs. The receptors come from a human donor with multiple sclerosis.

This rearrangement joins TRBV20-1 to TRBJ2-5; D perhaps matches TRBD2 (5 bases). Trimming removed 6 bases at V and 5 bases at J, with 13 bases between. CDR1 DFQATT and CDR2 SNEGSKA come from the germline V gene (reference sequence). The CDR3 covers 12 residues. The CDR3 here is CSAIQTGETQYF. CDR3 DNA sequence: TGCAGTGCCATCCAAACGGGGGAGACCCAGTACTTC.

This clonotype was counted a single time. The V and J genes are TRBV28 and TRBJ2-7, with 8 bases aligning to TRBD1. Germline CDR1 MDHEN, CDR2 SYDVKM. This CDR3 comprises 16 residues. V trimming: 4 bases; J trimming: 2 bases; junction bases outside the gene matches: 10. The CDR3 coding sequence is TGTGCCAGCAGTTCCCCCTCGACAGGGGCCACCTACGAGCAGTACTTC. It translates to CASSSPSTGATYEQYF.

The genes are TRBV5-1 and TRBJ2-1; possible D gene TRBD2, 6 bases. The CDR3 sequence is 15 residues long. V was pared by 1 base and J by 5 bases, with 13 bases between. In germline, CDR1 is SGHRS, CDR2 YFSETQ. The CDR3 DNA follows: TGCGCCAGCAGCTTGTCGGGAGCAGGCCACAATGAGCAGTTCTTC. Its translation is CASSLSGAGHNEQFF.

V and J are TRBV15 and TRBJ2-5; tentatively, D is TRBD1 (6 bases). The germline V and J ends were trimmed by 0 bases and 2 bases, with 10 bases remaining between them. CDR3 length: 15 residues. Germline V CDR1 and CDR2: LNHNV, YYDKDF (reference sequence). CDR3 sequence (DNA): TGTGCCACCAGCAGAGACGGGACACATCAAGAGACCCAGTACTTC. Encoded protein: CATSRDGTHQETQYF.

The V gene is TRBV14, the J gene TRBJ2-7; no clear D. Germline CDR1 and CDR2: SGHDN and FVKESK. There are 13 residues in the CDR3. V gave up 0 bases and J gave up 6 bases, with 9 bases separating them. As DNA, the CDR3 is TGTGCCAGCAGCCAAGATCACGTCACCGAGCAGTACTTC. Amino acids: CASSQDHVTEQYF.

The chain carries TRBV7-9 and TRBJ2-6, with 8 bases lining up with TRBD1. CDR3 length: 17 amino acids. CDR1 and CDR2 from the germline V gene are SEHNR and FQNEAQ (reference sequence). V lost 5 bases, J lost 0 bases, and 6 bases stayed unmatched. The CDR3 DNA reads as TGTGCCAGCAGCCGCGGACAGGGCCTCTCTGGGGCCAACGTCCTGACTTTC. The encoded protein is CASSRGQGLSGANVLTF.

The chain uses TRBV29-1 and TRBJ2-1; 8 bases are shared with TRBD2. Germline V gives CDR1 SQVTM, CDR2 ANQGSEA. The CDR3 has 16 amino acids. V gave up 5 bases and J gave up 0 bases; unmatched junction bases: 9. The CDR3, as DNA: TGCAGCGTTCCCCGCGGCGGGGGGACCTCCTACAATGAGCAGTTCTTC. Its protein is CSVPRGGGTSYNEQFF.

This clonotype showed up just once. The chain combines TRBV20-1 with TRBJ1-5; D remains unclear. CDR3 size: 15 residues. Trimming left V 2 bases short and J 6 bases short, with 17 bases between. Germline values: CDR1 DFQATT, CDR2 SNEGSKA (reference sequence). CDR3 loop: CSARLQPASTQPQHF. DNA of the CDR3: TGCAGTGCTAGACTACAGCCAGCCTCCACTCAGCCCCAGCATTTT.

This chain links TRBV9 with TRBJ2-1; the D gene could be TRBD1 or TRBD2 (5 bases each). The CDR3 extends over 15 amino acids. V dropped 4 bases and J dropped 6 bases, with 17 bases sitting between them. The germline V gene has CDR1 SGDLS and CDR2 YYNGEE. CDR3 amino acids: CASSRLGVKGNEQFF. The CDR3 DNA sequence: TGTGCCAGCAGCCGGTTGGGGGTAAAAGGCAATGAGCAGTTCTTC.

The sample holds one count of this clonotype. The V call is TRBV5-4, the J call TRBJ1-2; D remains ambiguous. The germline V and J ends were trimmed by 4 bases and 8 bases, with 15 bases remaining between them. CDR3 size: 13 residues. Germline V gene sequence: CDR1 SGHNT, CDR2 YYREEE (reference sequence). CDR3 in amino acids: CASSLSGDQGYTF. CDR3 nucleotide sequence: TGTGCCAGCAGCCTGTCTGGGGATCAGGGCTACACCTTC.

The table lists this clonotype with a count of one. The chain joins TRBV19 to TRBJ1-5, with D unclear. This CDR3 comprises 13 residues. Germline values: CDR1 LNHDA, CDR2 SQIVND (reference sequence). V gave up 5 bases and J gave up 4 bases, with 9 bases separating them. CDR3 amino acids: CASSLKLNQPQHF. CDR3 nucleotide sequence: TGTGCCAGTAGTCTGAAGCTAAATCAGCCCCAGCATTTT.

The J gene is TRBJ2-5, the V gene TRBV29-1, with D hard to call. The V gene's germline CDR1 is SQVTM and CDR2 ANQGSEA. Deletions cut 4 bases from V and 2 bases from J, with 8 bases between. There are 12 residues in the CDR3. For the CDR3, the DNA is TGCAGCGTTGCTAGATGGCAAGAGACCCAGTACTTC. Amino acid sequence: CSVARWQETQYF.

This clonotype appeared once. The V gene is TRBV29-1, the J gene TRBJ2-1; the D gene is possibly TRBD2 (5 bases). The V gene's germline CDR1 is SQVTM and CDR2 ANQGSEA. V lost 6 bases and J lost 4, with 16 bases in between. This CDR3 is built from 14 residues. DNA of the CDR3: TGCAGCGTCGGAGGTTTGTCGGATTACAATGAGCAGTTCTTC. The encoded protein is CSVGGLSDYNEQFF.